This TCR beta chain was retrieved from a study of T cell repertoires in cytomegalovirus infection. CDR1 and CDR2 (germline): DFQATT, SNEGSKA (reference sequence). The V end was cut by 5 bases, the J end by 0 bases, with 13 bases between. CDR3 length equals 15 residues. In TCRdb, the reads were re-called with MiXCR into one record per CDR3 protein. The sample comprises 250,000 to 400,000 distinct CDR3 sequences, 25% of which are singletons, and about 14% rests with the top ten. About this clonotype itself: Antigen: not known.

The receptor's source is a human donor in good health (CMV status not recorded). Some clones in this sample may be carry-over from other donors' samples. The specimen was cultured PBMCs, collected from culture after CMV antigen stimulation. This rearrangement joins TRBV20-1 to TRBJ2-2, with D possibly being TRBD1 or TRBD2 (5 bases each). CDR3 DNA: TGCAGTGCTCGGGGACCGCGAGCGAACACCGGGGAGCTGTTTTTT. Protein sequence: CSARGPRANTGELFF.